The present TCR beta chain was sequenced within a study of cytomegalovirus exposure and HLA in healthy donors. Turning to the study itself: The roughly 120 million unique TCR beta sequences, from 150 million to 200 million T cells, were found by an earlier analysis. Study-wide findings and caveats: Later, TCR association rates were found to vary by HLA locus, highest for DRB1 and lowest for HLA-C.

As to this clone: Its matching antigen is unknown.

The junction had 8 bases not matched to a gene; V was cut back by 10 bases and J by 3 bases. The CDR3 length is 14 residues. CDR1 is MNHEY and CDR2 is SVGAGI in the germline V gene. PCR amplification relied on 60 Vbeta primers (plus 13 Jbeta primers). The protocol was immunoSEQ multiplex PCR, while the TCRdb copy is restricted to in-frame clones and leaves out a portion. The table records some 60,000 clones, about 77% of them present only once. Participants comprised healthy donors of bone marrow. The chain recombines TRBV6-5 with TRBJ2-3; 9 bases are shared with TRBD1. The receptor's source is a woman aged 25 to 39 in good health and CMV-seronegative. Material for sequencing was PBMCs. The CDR3, as DNA: TGTGCCACTAAGCCGGGACAGGGAACAGATACGCAGTATTTT. Amino acid sequence: CATKPGQGTDTQYF.